One sample yielded the 24 T cell receptor beta chains listed below, sequenced in a study. TCRdb ran MiXCR on the 5' RACE reads and lists one entry per CDR3 protein. Here the sample spans approximately 60,000 distinct CDR3 sequences, approximately 23% being singletons. The sequenced material came from memory CD4+ T cells sorted from a lymph node. The subset: memory CD4+ T cells, CD4+CD45RO+CD25-. The receptors stem from a female donor with breast cancer.

This chain joins TRBV5-1 and TRBJ1-1; D possibly corresponds to TRBD1 (5 bases). Trimming took 0 bases from V and 5 from J, leaving 11 bases between them. Germline-derived CDR1 and CDR2 are SGHRS and YFSETQ. This CDR3 is built from 14 residues. CDR3 sequence (DNA): TGCGCCAGCAGCTTGGGACAGCGCCCGACTGAAGCTTTCTTT. This codes for CASSLGQRPTEAFF. The variable domain in full, completed from reference TRBV5-1 and TRBJ1-1, reads KAGVTQTPRYLIKTRGQQVTLSCSPISGHRSVSWYQQTPGQGLQFLFEYFSETQRNKGNFPGRFSGRQFSNSRSEMNVSTLELGDSALYLCASSLGQRPTEAFFGQGTRLTVV.

V gene TRBV2 combines with J gene TRBJ2-3; D not certain. The germline V and J ends were trimmed by 6 bases and 0 bases, with 13 bases remaining between them. The CDR3 is made up of 15 amino acids. Germline V lookup: CDR1 SNHLY, CDR2 FYNNEI. The CDR3 reads CASSKQRLSTDTQYF. Here the CDR3 DNA reads TGTGCCAGCAGCAAGCAGAGGCTCAGCACAGATACGCAGTATTTT.

This clonotype was found many times. This chain connects TRBV11-2 to TRBJ2-3; D ambiguous. CDR3 length: 13 residues. CDR1 and CDR2 (germline): SGHAT, FQNNGV. Deletions cut 1 base from V and 6 bases from J, with 8 bases between. The chain's CDR3 is CASSLGLGDTQYF. In nucleotides, the CDR3 is TGTGCCAGCAGCTTAGGGTTAGGGGATACGCAGTATTTT.

This clonotype was seen only a few times. V is TRBV12-3 or TRBV12-4 and J is TRBJ1-1, with a weak D call TRBD1 (6 bases). This CDR3 is 14 amino acids long. V gave up 6 bases and J gave up 1 base, with 12 bases separating them. The DNA of the CDR3 is TGTGCCAGCAGGCCAGGGGCTACGAACACTGAAGCTTTCTTT. This sequence encodes CASRPGATNTEAFF.

This clonotype was detected a few times. The V call is TRBV5-1, the J call TRBJ1-1; D is ambiguous. V dropped 4 bases and J dropped 8 bases, with 9 bases sitting between them. Per germline, CDR1 SGHRS and CDR2 YFSETQ. This CDR3 region has 11 residues. CDR3 protein: CASSGEREAFF. The DNA for the CDR3 is TGCGCCAGCAGCGGCGAGAGAGAAGCTTTCTTT. The complete variable domain, with remaining parts taken from reference TRBV5-1 and TRBJ1-1, reads KAGVTQTPRYLIKTRGQQVTLSCSPISGHRSVSWYQQTPGQGLQFLFEYFSETQRNKGNFPGRFSGRQFSNSRSEMNVSTLELGDSALYLCASSGEREAFFGQGTRLTVV.

This clonotype turned up a few times. This rearrangement joins TRBV12-3 or TRBV12-4 to TRBJ2-5; TRBD1 matches 10 bases. Germline trimming cut 2 bases from V and 2 bases from J; bases unmatched to any gene: 5. This CDR3 region has 16 residues. The CDR3 reads CASSLRDRGEQETQYF. For the CDR3, the DNA is TGTGCCAGCAGTTTAAGGGACAGGGGTGAGCAAGAGACCCAGTACTTC.

A few counts support this clonotype. This chain joins TRBV7-2 and TRBJ2-7; D could derive from TRBD1 or TRBD2 (5 bases each). Germline V lookup: CDR1 SGHTA, CDR2 FQGNSA. This CDR3 has 13 residues. V was shortened by 7 bases and J by 7 bases, with 17 bases between the two germline ends. The CDR3, as DNA: TGTGCCAGCACCCTGGGACCTCTTCGTGAGCAGTACTTC. This translates into CASTLGPLREQYF.

This clonotype was detected only a few times. V and J are TRBV20-1 and TRBJ1-4, with 9 nucleotides matching TRBD1. This CDR3 is 13 amino acids long. V dropped 4 bases and J dropped 8; count of bases not matched to a gene: 5. Germline lookup yields CDR1 DFQATT and CDR2 SNEGSKA (reference sequence). In DNA form, the CDR3 reads TGCAGTGCTAAACAGGGGGCGGACGAAAAACTGTTTTTT. Translated, it gives CSAKQGADEKLFF.

This chain connects TRBV7-8 to TRBJ2-1; 7 bases fit TRBD1. From germline, CDR1 is SGHVS and CDR2 FQNEAQ. The CDR3 spans 15 residues. Losses at the gene ends were 6 bases for V and 9 bases for J; bases not matched to a gene: 14. DNA of the CDR3: TGTGCCAGCAGTCGACCGGACAGGATGGACAGTGAGCAGTTCTTC. It encodes CASSRPDRMDSEQFF.

V is TRBV7-8 and J is TRBJ2-3; perhaps TRBD2 as D (6 bases). V shed 5 bases and J shed 2 bases, with 23 bases lying between them. This CDR3 is 18 amino acids long. CDR1 is SGHVS, CDR2 FQNEAQ, per germline. Written as DNA, the CDR3 is TGTGCCAGCAGCCTCACTGGCGGTAGCGGCCTAAACACAGATACGCAGTATTTT. This encodes CASSLTGGSGLNTDTQYF.

This clonotype turned up a few times. The CDR3 DNA sequence: TGTGCCAGCAGCCAAGGGCTAGCGGGAGACCCCTATTCCAAAAACATTCAGTACTTC. Translating gives CASSQGLAGDPYSKNIQYF. The rearrangement joins TRBV4-2 to TRBJ2-4; 10 nucleotides align to TRBD2. Losses at the gene ends were 1 base for V and 2 bases for J; bases not matched to a gene: 11. Germline CDR1 reads LGHNA; CDR2 reads YNFKEQ. The CDR3 has 19 amino acids.

This clonotype was found a few times. The chain has TRBV24-1 and TRBJ2-5; no definite D call. The CDR3 extends over 13 amino acids. In germline, CDR1 is KGHDR, CDR2 SFDVKD. The V and J ends lost 3 bases and 3 bases respectively, with 7 bases between them. The CDR3 spells CATSDPLKETQYF. The CDR3 region has the DNA TGTGCCACCAGTGATCCTCTCAAAGAGACCCAGTACTTC.

On this clonotype: A much larger clone differs from this one at a single base, so this may be a read error. This chain connects TRBV10-3 to TRBJ1-5; D possibly corresponds to TRBD1 (5 bases). This CDR3 has 14 amino acids. The germline CDR1 and CDR2 sequences are ENHRY and SYGVKD. The CDR3 spells CVISQGVDYQPQHF. DNA of the CDR3: TGTGTCATCAGCCAGGGAGTTGATTATCAGCCCCAGCATTTT.

V is TRBV28 and J is TRBJ2-3; D is unclear. Looked up from germline, CDR1 is MDHEN and CDR2 is SYDVKM. V was shortened by 7 bases and J by 0 bases, with 14 bases between the two germline ends. The CDR3 has 15 amino acids. For the CDR3, the DNA is TGTGCCAGCACCCGGATGCCTCCAAGCACAGATACGCAGTATTTT. Amino acid sequence: CASTRMPPSTDTQYF.

There are a few counts of this clonotype. This chain links TRBV4-3 with TRBJ1-2, with D maybe TRBD1 (6 bases). This CDR3 is built from 15 residues. Trimming shortened V by 0 bases and J by 4 bases, and 12 bases separated the two germline ends. Germline assignment: CDR1 LGHNA and CDR2 YSLEER. The CDR3 sequence: CASSQDLGQGYGYTF. CDR3 coding DNA: TGCGCCAGCAGCCAAGATCTGGGACAAGGCTATGGCTACACCTTC.

This clonotype turned up a few times. This chain links TRBV20-1 with TRBJ1-1; 7 nucleotides match TRBD1. After removal of 1 base from V and 2 bases from J, the junction contained 10 bases not matched to a gene. The CDR3 has 16 residues. Germline V gene data show CDR1 as DFQATT and CDR2 as SNEGSKA (reference sequence). The DNA for the CDR3 is TGCAGTGCTAGAGCGAGCCTAGGGACAGCTAACACTGAAGCTTTCTTT. Translation gives CSARASLGTANTEAFF.

This clonotype was observed at least ten times. The DNA of the CDR3 is TGTGCCAGCAGCCTGTATGTCGGGACAGGGTCCCACAATGAGCAGTTCTTC. Translation: CASSLYVGTGSHNEQFF. The rearrangement joins TRBV7-9 to TRBJ2-1, with 9 bases identical to TRBD1. J was trimmed by 5 bases and V by 5 bases; bases with no gene match: 13. Per the germline V gene, CDR1 is SEHNR and CDR2 is FQNEAQ (reference sequence). This CDR3 is built from 17 residues.

The gene calls are TRBV7-2 and TRBJ1-5; D unresolved. CDR1 and CDR2 (germline): SGHTA, FQGNSA. This CDR3 has 15 amino acids. V lost 3 bases to trimming and J lost 5 bases, with 14 bases between them. The CDR3 DNA follows: TGTGCCAGCAGCTTCGGCTCCGGGAGCGATCAGCCCCAGCATTTT. This codes for CASSFGSGSDQPQHF.

This clonotype was seen a handful of times. J is TRBJ2-6 and V is TRBV11-2; D not certain. Germline loops: CDR1 SGHAT, CDR2 FQNNGV. Trimming removed 2 bases from V and 0 bases from J, with 5 bases in between. This CDR3 region has 15 residues. The CDR3 reads CASSLSNSGANVLTF. The CDR3 nucleotides are TGTGCCAGCAGCTTAAGCAACTCTGGGGCCAACGTCCTGACTTTC.

This clonotype was counted a few times. As DNA, the CDR3 is TGTGCCAGCAAGCCTTCTGCGGCGGGACGAGCTAACTATGGCTACACCTTC. Amino acid sequence: CASKPSAAGRANYGYTF. The chain uses TRBV7-2 and TRBJ1-2; possibly TRBD1 for D (5 bases). The length of the CDR3 is 17 residues. CDR1 and CDR2 (germline): SGHTA, FQGNSA. V was pared by 7 bases and J by 0 bases, with 21 bases between.

This clonotype was seen more than once but under ten times. V is TRBV4-1 and J is TRBJ1-4; 7 positions agree with TRBD1. J was trimmed by 7 bases and V by 9 bases; bases with no gene match: 17. Germline V lookup: CDR1 MGHRA, CDR2 YSYEKL. CDR3 length equals 16 residues. CDR3 in amino acids: CASTRQGSIQTEKLFF. In DNA, the CDR3 is TGCGCCAGTACCCGACAGGGTTCAATTCAAACTGAAAAACTGTTTTTT.

In the case of this clonotype: This may stem from a read error, because a much larger clone lies one nucleotide away. The V gene is TRBV5-1, the J gene TRBJ1-1; D is undetermined. Trimming left V 1 base short and J 8 bases short, with 12 bases between. The CDR3 sequence is 13 residues long. Looked up from germline, CDR1 is SGHRS and CDR2 is YFSETQ. The CDR3 DNA follows: TGCGCCAGCAGCTTGATGGCAGGTGAGGAAGCTTTCTTT. It codes for CASSLMAGEEAFF.

In this sample, this clonotype turned up a few times. The chain has TRBV7-6 and TRBJ2-7; 10 bases match TRBD2. In germline, CDR1 is SGHVS, CDR2 FNYEAQ. The CDR3 length is 15 residues. Unmatched junction bases numbered 4, after V lost 5 bases and J lost 0 bases. The CDR3 is CASSPTSGDSYEQYF. CDR3 coding DNA: TGTGCCAGCAGCCCAACTAGCGGGGACTCCTACGAGCAGTACTTC.

Comment on this clonotype: With a much larger clone just one base away, this may be a read error. The gene calls are TRBV4-2 and TRBJ1-5; 7 bases line up with TRBD1. V shed 1 base, J shed 5 bases, and the junction held 8 bases outside the gene matches. CDR3 length equals 16 residues. CDR1 and CDR2 from the germline V gene are LGHNA and YNFKEQ. The CDR3 nucleotides are TGTGCCAGCAGCCAAGTCAGACAGGGAGGCGATCAGCCCCAGCATTTT. Translating it yields CASSQVRQGGDQPQHF.